This TCR beta chain was observed in a study of blood T cell repertoires in COVID-19. Original processing methods: From reference gene primer amplification, estimates of nucleated cell counts were derived. Clones were sequenced by immunoSEQ multiplex PCR, and TCRdb holds only the in-frame ones, with some missing. V, J and clone size are taken as reported in that table, and D and trimming were inferred from the DNA itself. The data show tens of thousands of clones, roughly 85% seen once. The germline V gene encodes CDR1 MGHRA and CDR2 YSYEKL. With 5 bases clipped from V and 4 bases from J, the junction kept 7 bases outside the gene matches. The CDR3 is 14 residues long.

The rearrangement joins TRBV4-1 to TRBJ2-7; 8 bases fit TRBD2. The clonotype was recovered from a man in his 60s with active or convalescent COVID-19. Sequenced sample: peripheral blood. The CDR3 region is CASSRSGGLYEQYF. The CDR3 DNA follows: TGCGCCAGCAGCAGAAGCGGGGGCCTATACGAGCAGTACTTC.